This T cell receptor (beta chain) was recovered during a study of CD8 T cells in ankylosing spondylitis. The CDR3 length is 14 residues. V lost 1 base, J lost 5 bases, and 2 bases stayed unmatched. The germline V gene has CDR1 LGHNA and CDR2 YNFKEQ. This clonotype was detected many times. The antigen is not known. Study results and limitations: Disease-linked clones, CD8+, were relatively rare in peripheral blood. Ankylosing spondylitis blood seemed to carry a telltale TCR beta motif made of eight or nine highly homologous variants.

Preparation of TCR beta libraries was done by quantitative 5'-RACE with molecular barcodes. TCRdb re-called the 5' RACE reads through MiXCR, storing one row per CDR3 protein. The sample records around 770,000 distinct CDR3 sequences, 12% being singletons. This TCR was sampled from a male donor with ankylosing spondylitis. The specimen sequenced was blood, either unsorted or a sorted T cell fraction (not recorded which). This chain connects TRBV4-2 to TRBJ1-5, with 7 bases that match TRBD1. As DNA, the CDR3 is TGTGCCAGCAGCCAAGCCCAGGGGGATCAGCCCCAGCATTTT. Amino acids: CASSQAQGDQPQHF.